These 21 T cell receptor beta chains were all obtained from the same sample, sequenced in a study of blood T cell repertoires in COVID-19. Assay: immunoSEQ multiplex PCR; the TCRdb copy retains only in-frame clones and omits some. The sample consists of 20,000 to 25,000 clones, 89% of them appearing once. Sequenced: peripheral blood. The receptors come from a woman between 70 and 85 years old with active COVID-19.

This clone has more than one count but fewer than ten. This rearrangement joins TRBV24-1 to TRBJ2-2; TRBD1 aligns across 7 bases. The CDR3 is 15 residues long. Germline CDR1 KGHDR, CDR2 SFDVKD. V shed 3 bases and J 4 bases; nucleotides not matched to a gene: 4. The CDR3 here is CATSDTGTATGELFF. Written as DNA, the CDR3 is TGTGCCACCAGTGATACCGGGACAGCCACCGGGGAGCTGTTTTTT.

This chain joins TRBV7-3 and TRBJ1-1; 9 bases map to TRBD1. This CDR3 has 16 residues. Germline lookup yields CDR1 SGHTA and CDR2 FQGTGA. With 5 bases clipped from V and 6 bases from J, the junction kept 13 bases outside the gene matches. The CDR3 DNA follows: TGTGCCAGCAGCCCGCTAATGGACAGGGGAGGTTCTGAAGCTTTCTTT. It yields the protein CASSPLMDRGGSEAFF. The variable domain in full, completed from reference TRBV7-3 and TRBJ1-1, reads GAGVSQTPSNKVTEKGKYVELRCDPISGHTALYWYRQSLGQGPEFLIYFQGTGAADDSGLPNDRFFAVRPEGSVSTLKIQRTERGDSAVYLCASSPLMDRGGSEAFFGQGTRLTVV.

In regard to this clone: The junction and the germline gene differ at one end; a read error may be behind it. This chain connects TRBV10-3 to TRBJ1-4; perhaps TRBD1 as D (5 bases). The CDR3 consists of 14 residues. Per the germline V gene, CDR1 is ENHRY and CDR2 is SYGVKD. CDR3 amino acids: CATSILGGNEKLFF. The CDR3 DNA reads TGTGCCACCAGTATTTTGGGGGGGAATGAAAAACTGTTTTTT.

The CDR3 DNA is TGTGCCAGCAGCTCGCACCCCAGGGCTGACATTCAGTACTTC. Its protein is CASSSHPRADIQYF. The chain couples TRBV11-2 to TRBJ2-4; possibly TRBD1 for D (5 bases). The germline V gene has CDR1 SGHAT and CDR2 FQNNGV. The V end was cut by 4 bases, the J end by 8 bases, with 15 bases between. The CDR3 extends over 14 amino acids.

This chain connects TRBV7-2 to TRBJ2-1, with 8 bases identical to TRBD1. Germline V gene sequence: CDR1 SGHTA, CDR2 FQGNSA. Trimming removed 2 bases from V and 8 bases from J; junction bases left unmatched: 5. This CDR3 is built from 14 residues. CDR3: CASSLPRTGYEQFF. The CDR3, as DNA: TGTGCCAGCAGCTTACCGCGGACAGGGTATGAGCAGTTCTTC.

V and J are TRBV27 and TRBJ2-3; 9 bases map to TRBD1. V gave up 6 bases and J gave up 0 bases; unmatched junction bases: 16. CDR1 MNHEY and CDR2 SMNVEV come from the germline V gene (reference sequence). The CDR3 spans 19 residues. In DNA, the CDR3 is TGTGCCAGCAGACCAACACCCGGACAGGGGCTGCTTAGCACAGATACGCAGTATTTT. Encoded protein: CASRPTPGQGLLSTDTQYF.

The J gene is TRBJ1-5, the V gene TRBV12-3 or TRBV12-4; D is ambiguous. The CDR3 is 11 residues long. The germline V and J ends were trimmed by 8 bases and 9 bases, with 11 bases remaining between them. As DNA, the CDR3 is TGTGCCAGCTCAATTTCGGGGCCCCAGCATTTT. Protein: CASSISGPQHF.

The chain is built from TRBV2 and TRBJ1-5; TRBD1 might be the D (5 bases). CDR3 length: 14 amino acids. CDR1 is SNHLY, CDR2 FYNNEI, per germline. V lost 8 bases and J lost 2, with 13 bases in between. CDR3: CASCREAGNQPQHF. The CDR3 bases are TGTGCCAGCTGCAGGGAGGCTGGCAATCAGCCCCAGCATTTT.

The chain joins TRBV19 to TRBJ2-2; 10 bases agree with TRBD1. V was pared by 4 bases and J by 6 bases, with 2 bases of the junction left unmatched. The CDR3 runs 14 residues. Germline lookup yields CDR1 LNHDA and CDR2 SQIVND (reference sequence). The CDR3 sequence is CASSTGQGAGELFF. The CDR3 region has the DNA TGTGCCAGTAGTACCGGACAGGGGGCCGGGGAGCTGTTTTTT.

Points on this clone: The germline gene is not matched at one end of the junction; a read error may be the cause. The chain links TRBV7-9 to TRBJ2-7; TRBD1 agrees at 9 bases. The CDR3 is 12 amino acids. Germline assignment: CDR1 SEHNR and CDR2 FQNEAQ (reference sequence). The CDR3 here is CASSLFRDRALF. CDR3 DNA: TGTGCCAGCAGCCTCTTCCGGGACAGGGCGCTATTC.

The V call is TRBV14, the J call TRBJ2-2, with a tentative D call TRBD2 (5 bases). Germline assignment: CDR1 SGHDN and CDR2 FVKESK. Trimming removed 3 bases from V and 7 bases from J, with 12 bases in between. This CDR3 is 14 amino acids long. The DNA of the CDR3 is TGTGCCAGCAGCCAGGCGCCGGCGGGCGGGGAGCTGTTTTTT. Amino acid sequence: CASSQAPAGGELFF.

The CDR3 DNA follows: TGTGCCAGCAGCGAAAGACCGGGAGCCACTGGTGAGACCCAGTACTTC. Translating it yields CASSERPGATGETQYF. This rearrangement joins TRBV7-2 to TRBJ2-5; possibly TRBD2 for D (6 bases). The CDR3 spans 16 residues. The germline V gene has CDR1 SGHTA and CDR2 FQGNSA. V dropped 5 bases and J dropped 5 bases, with 21 bases sitting between them.

The chain recombines TRBV5-1 with TRBJ2-7; tentative D call: TRBD1 (5 bases). V lost 2 bases, J lost 1 base, and 19 bases lay in between. The CDR3 sequence is 17 residues long. Germline CDR1 and CDR2: SGHRS and YFSETQ. In DNA form, the CDR3 reads TGCGCCAGCAGCTTTCGGCCGGGCAGGGAAAATTCCTACGAGCAGTACTTC. Translated, it gives CASSFRPGRENSYEQYF.

The chain links TRBV6-2 or TRBV6-3 to TRBJ2-2; maybe TRBD2 (5 bases). The CDR3 runs to 13 residues. The germline CDR1 and CDR2 sequences are MNHEY and SVGEGT. Between the trimmed V and J ends, which lost 3 bases and 7 bases, there was a span of 9 bases. The CDR3 DNA reads TGTGCCAGCAGTTATCCCGGGAACGGGGAGCTGTTTTTT. It yields the protein CASSYPGNGELFF.

J is TRBJ2-7 and V is TRBV28, with 9 positions matching TRBD1. Germline loops: CDR1 MDHEN, CDR2 SYDVKM. V shed 10 bases and J 6 bases; nucleotides not matched to a gene: 16. The CDR3 length is 15 residues. CDR3 loop: CATNPPGTGYVEQYF. DNA of the CDR3: TGTGCCACCAACCCCCCCGGGACAGGGTATGTCGAGCAGTACTTC.

The chain is built from TRBV10-1 and TRBJ1-4; maybe TRBD1 (5 bases). Germline CDR1 is WNHNN and CDR2 is SYGVQD (reference sequence). The V end was cut by 4 bases, the J end by 6 bases, with 15 bases between. CDR3 length: 15 residues. In DNA, the CDR3 is TGCGCCAGCAGTGCGCGCGGGACGGAATATGAAAAACTGTTTTTT. Translation: CASSARGTEYEKLFF.

V and J are TRBV7-2 and TRBJ2-7; D perhaps matches TRBD2 (6 bases). CDR3 size: 14 residues. Germline assignment: CDR1 SGHTA and CDR2 FQGNSA. V was pared by 3 bases and J by 4 bases, with 13 bases between. The CDR3 DNA reads TGTGCCAGCAGCTTGAGGCTCGGGGGTTACGAGCAGTACTTC. It is translated as CASSLRLGGYEQYF. The full variable domain, in which reference TRBV7-2 and TRBJ2-7 provide the parts outside the CDR3, is GAGVSQSPSNKVTEKGKDVELRCDPISGHTALYWYRQSLGQGLEFLIYFQGNSAPDKSGLPSDRFSAERTGGSVSTLTIQRTQQEDSAVYLCASSLRLGGYEQYFGPGTRLTVT.

CDR3 DNA sequence: TGTGCCAGCAGTCCCCAGGGGGACAACCGCTACGAGCAGTACTTC. Translated: CASSPQGDNRYEQYF. The rearrangement joins TRBV27 to TRBJ2-7; 7 positions match TRBD1. CDR1 is MNHEY and CDR2 is SMNVEV in the germline V gene (reference sequence). The CDR3 consists of 15 residues. V shed 5 bases and J 3 bases; nucleotides not matched to a gene: 10.

The gene calls are TRBV7-8 and TRBJ2-1; 9 positions agree with TRBD1. CDR1 is SGHVS, CDR2 FQNEAQ, per germline. With 6 bases clipped from V and 7 bases from J, the junction kept 10 bases outside the gene matches. The CDR3 consists of 15 residues. The CDR3 region is CASSPRTGVLNEQFF. The CDR3 coding sequence is TGTGCCAGCAGTCCTCGGACAGGGGTGTTAAATGAGCAGTTCTTC.

The rearrangement joins TRBV20-1 to TRBJ2-7, with a possible D match to TRBD1 (5 bases). V was pared by 3 bases and J by 7 bases, with 13 bases between. CDR3 length equals 12 residues. Germline V CDR1 and CDR2: DFQATT, SNEGSKA (reference sequence). The CDR3 nucleotides are TGCAGTGCTAGTGCTTTGGCAGGGGAGCAGTACTTC. It codes for CSASALAGEQYF.

In its sample, this clone was seen once. The CDR3 region has the DNA TGTGCCAGCAGCGTGCAGGGTCGCACAGATACGCAGTATTTT. This codes for CASSVQGRTDTQYF. V gene TRBV9 combines with J gene TRBJ2-3, with D possibly TRBD1 on 5 matching bases. The CDR3 has 14 amino acids. Germline-derived CDR1 and CDR2 are SGDLS and YYNGEE. V was trimmed by 2 bases and J by 1 base, leaving 8 bases between them.